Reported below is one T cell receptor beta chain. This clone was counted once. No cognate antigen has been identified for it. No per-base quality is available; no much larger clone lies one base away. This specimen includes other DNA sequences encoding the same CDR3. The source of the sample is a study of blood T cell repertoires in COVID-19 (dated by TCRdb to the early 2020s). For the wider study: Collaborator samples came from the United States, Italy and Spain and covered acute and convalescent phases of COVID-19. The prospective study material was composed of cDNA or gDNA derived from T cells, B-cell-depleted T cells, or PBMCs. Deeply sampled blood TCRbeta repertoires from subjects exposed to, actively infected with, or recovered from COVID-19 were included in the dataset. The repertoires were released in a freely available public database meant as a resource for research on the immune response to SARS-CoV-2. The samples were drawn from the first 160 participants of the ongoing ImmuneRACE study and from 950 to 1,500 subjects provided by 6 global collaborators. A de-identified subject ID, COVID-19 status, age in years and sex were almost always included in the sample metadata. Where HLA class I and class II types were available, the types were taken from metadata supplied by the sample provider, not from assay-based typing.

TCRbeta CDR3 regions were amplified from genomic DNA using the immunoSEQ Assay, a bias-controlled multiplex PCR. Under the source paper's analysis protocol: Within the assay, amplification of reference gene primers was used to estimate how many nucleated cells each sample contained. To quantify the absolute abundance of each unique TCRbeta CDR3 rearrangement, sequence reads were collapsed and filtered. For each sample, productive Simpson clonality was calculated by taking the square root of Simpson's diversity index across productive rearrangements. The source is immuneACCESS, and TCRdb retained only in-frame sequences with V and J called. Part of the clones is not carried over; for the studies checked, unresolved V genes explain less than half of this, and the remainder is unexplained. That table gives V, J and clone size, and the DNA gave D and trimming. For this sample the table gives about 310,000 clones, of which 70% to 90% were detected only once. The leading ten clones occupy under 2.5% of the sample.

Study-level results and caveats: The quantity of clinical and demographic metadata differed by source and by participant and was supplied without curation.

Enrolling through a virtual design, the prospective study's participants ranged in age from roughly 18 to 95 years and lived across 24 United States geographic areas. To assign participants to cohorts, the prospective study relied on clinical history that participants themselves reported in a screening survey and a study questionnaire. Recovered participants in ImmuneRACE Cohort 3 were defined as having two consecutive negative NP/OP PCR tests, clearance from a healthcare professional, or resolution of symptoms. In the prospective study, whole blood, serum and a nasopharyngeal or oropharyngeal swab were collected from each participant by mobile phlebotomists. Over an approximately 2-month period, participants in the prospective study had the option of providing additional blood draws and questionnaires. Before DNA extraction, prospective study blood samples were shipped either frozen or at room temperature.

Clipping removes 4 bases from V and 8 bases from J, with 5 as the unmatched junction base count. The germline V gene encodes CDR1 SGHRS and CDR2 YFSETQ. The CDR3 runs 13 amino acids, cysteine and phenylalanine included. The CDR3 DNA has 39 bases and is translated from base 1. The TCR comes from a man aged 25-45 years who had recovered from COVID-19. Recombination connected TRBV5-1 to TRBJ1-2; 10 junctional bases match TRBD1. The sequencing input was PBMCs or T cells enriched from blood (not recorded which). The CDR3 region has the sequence CASSLDRGHGYTF. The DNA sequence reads TGCGCCAGCAGCCTCGACAGGGGGCACGGCTACACCTTC.